This T cell receptor beta chain was profiled in a study of blood T cell repertoires in COVID-19. Study as a whole: Some COVID-19 samples were acute and others convalescent; all came from the United States, Italy and Spain. T cells, B-cell-depleted T cells, or PBMCs provided the cDNA or gDNA that served as material.

Original handling: Using reference gene primer amplification, nucleated cell counts were estimated. This table comes from immunoSEQ multiplex PCR, and its TCRdb copy is limited to in-frame clones, with some not included. Clonal size and the V and J genes are those of that table, whereas D and trimming came from the DNA. The sample has under 300,000 clones, around 90% seen once. This clone was counted only a few times. The germline gives CDR1 MNHEY, CDR2 SMNVEV (reference sequence). The CDR3 spans 15 residues. V lost 0 bases to trimming and J lost 8 bases, with 11 bases between them. The chain couples TRBV27 to TRBJ1-6; D is unclear. The TCR sequence derives from a man between 60 and 75 years old who had recovered from COVID-19. The specimen was peripheral blood. The CDR3 is CASSLSDGEDSPLHF. The CDR3 DNA is TGTGCCAGCAGTTTATCCGACGGGGAAGATTCACCCCTCCACTTT.